These T cell receptor beta chains were read from a single sample in a study of cytomegalovirus exposure and HLA in healthy donors. Sequencing used immunoSEQ multiplex PCR; TCRdb keeps in-frame clones, though not all of them. This table has under 150,000 clones, 82% appearing once. The sequenced material came from PBMCs. Receptor source: a man aged 25 to 40 in good health and CMV-seropositive. Each CDR3 is given with its conserved first and last residue. The order of the fields is D gene, J gene, V gene, clone size, CDR3 DNA, CDR3 protein. D genes are given only for firm matches. A row's size may be missing; if present it is once, few, many or a size class.

D gene: NA; J gene: TRBJ2-7; V gene: TRBV2; clone size: NA; CDR3 DNA: TGTGCCAGCAGGACTTACGGGTACGAGCAGTACTTC; CDR3 protein: CASRTYGYEQYF
D gene: NA; J gene: TRBJ2-7; V gene: TRBV6-6; clone size: NA; CDR3 DNA: TGTGCCAGCAGTTCCGGAGCCTACGAGCAGTACTTC; CDR3 protein: CASSSGAYEQYF
D gene: TRBD1; J gene: TRBJ2-7; V gene: TRBV18; clone size: NA; CDR3 DNA: TGTGCCAGCTCACCTCGGCGGGACAGGGGGGTACACGAGCAGTACTTC; CDR3 protein: CASSPRRDRGVHEQYF
D gene: NA; J gene: TRBJ2-5; V gene: TRBV30; clone size: NA; CDR3 DNA: TGTGCCTGGAGTTACTATTCAGGGGCCCAGTACTTC; CDR3 protein: CAWSYYSGAQYF
D gene: NA; J gene: TRBJ2-2; V gene: TRBV19; clone size: NA; CDR3 DNA: TGTGCCAGTAGTAGAAGCGGAGTGAACACCGGGGAGCTGTTTTTT; CDR3 protein: CASSRSGVNTGELFF
D gene: TRBD2; J gene: TRBJ2-4; V gene: TRBV5-4; clone size: NA; CDR3 DNA: TGTGCCAGCAGCTTGGAAGGGCTAGCGGGGGGGCCAAGAGACATTCAGTACTTC; CDR3 protein: CASSLEGLAGGPRDIQYF
D gene: TRBD1; J gene: TRBJ1-1; V gene: TRBV6-5; clone size: NA; CDR3 DNA: TGTGCCAGCAGTCCCTTCCCGGGACAGGGGGAAGCTTTCTTT; CDR3 protein: CASSPFPGQGEAFF
D gene: TRBD1; J gene: TRBJ1-1; V gene: TRBV11-2; clone size: NA; CDR3 DNA: TGTGCCAGCAGCTTAATGCTCCAGGGGGACACTGAAGCTTTCTTT; CDR3 protein: CASSLMLQGDTEAFF
D gene: TRBD1; J gene: TRBJ1-4; V gene: TRBV11-2; clone size: NA; CDR3 DNA: TGTGCCAGCAGTCCTGACAGGGGTTTTAAAAAACTGTTTTTT; CDR3 protein: CASSPDRGFKKLFF
D gene: NA; J gene: TRBJ1-5; V gene: TRBV2; clone size: NA; CDR3 DNA: TGTGCCAGCAGTGGCGGACAGTATAGCAATCAGCCCCAGCATTTT; CDR3 protein: CASSGGQYSNQPQHF
D gene: NA; J gene: TRBJ1-3; V gene: TRBV5-6; clone size: few; CDR3 DNA: TGTGCCAGCAGCCTCTCGACTATTGGAAACACCATATATTTT; CDR3 protein: CASSLSTIGNTIYF
D gene: NA; J gene: TRBJ2-1; V gene: TRBV7-6; clone size: NA; CDR3 DNA: TGTGCCAGCAGCTTATTGGGGGGTTCCTACAATGAGCAGTTCTTC; CDR3 protein: CASSLLGGSYNEQFF
D gene: NA; J gene: TRBJ1-5; V gene: TRBV28; clone size: NA; CDR3 DNA: TGTGCCAGCAGCTGGGCAGATCAGCCCCAGCATTTT; CDR3 protein: CASSWADQPQHF
D gene: NA; J gene: TRBJ2-5; V gene: TRBV7-2; clone size: NA; CDR3 DNA: TGTGCCAGCAGCCCCGCGGGCGGGGCCCAAGAGACCCAGTACTTC; CDR3 protein: CASSPAGGAQETQYF
D gene: TRBD2; J gene: TRBJ2-5; V gene: TRBV27; clone size: NA; CDR3 DNA: TGTGCCAGCAGTTTATTTGGGGGAGGGGACTTAGAGACCCAGTACTTC; CDR3 protein: CASSLFGGGDLETQYF
D gene: NA; J gene: TRBJ2-7; V gene: TRBV5-8; clone size: once; CDR3 DNA: TGTGCCAGCAGCCGGGACATCGACTCCTACGAGCAGTACTTC; CDR3 protein: CASSRDIDSYEQYF
D gene: NA; J gene: TRBJ2-1; V gene: TRBV6-1; clone size: NA; CDR3 DNA: TGTGCCAGCAGTGTAGGGGGTGAGCAGTTCTTC; CDR3 protein: CASSVGGEQFF